The entry below describes one T cell receptor (beta chain). This sample was included in a study of OX40 agonist ivuxolimab in advanced cancers. Study-wide background: Given to patients was ivuxolimab, an agonistic anti-OX40 (CD134) antibody. Approximately 40% of patients had received prior checkpoint inhibitor therapy.

TCRdb's table, derived via immunoSEQ multiplex PCR, lists solely in-frame clones and lacks some. The sample has about 95,000 clones, under 85% seen once. The germline gives CDR1 SGHRS, CDR2 YFSETQ. The CDR3 has 16 amino acids. V dropped 3 bases and J dropped 0 bases, with 14 bases sitting between them. Here the sequenced sample was CD4+ or CD8+ T cells sorted from blood, taken in a trial of the OX40 agonist ivuxolimab. This receptor was identified in an adult with an advanced solid tumor such as melanoma, head and neck, liver or kidney cancer. This sequence joins TRBV5-1 and TRBJ2-3, with D maybe TRBD2 (5 bases). CDR3 DNA: TGCGCCAGCAGCTCCGGTCAGGAGGCTAGCACAGATACGCAGTATTTT. It encodes CASSSGQEASTDTQYF.